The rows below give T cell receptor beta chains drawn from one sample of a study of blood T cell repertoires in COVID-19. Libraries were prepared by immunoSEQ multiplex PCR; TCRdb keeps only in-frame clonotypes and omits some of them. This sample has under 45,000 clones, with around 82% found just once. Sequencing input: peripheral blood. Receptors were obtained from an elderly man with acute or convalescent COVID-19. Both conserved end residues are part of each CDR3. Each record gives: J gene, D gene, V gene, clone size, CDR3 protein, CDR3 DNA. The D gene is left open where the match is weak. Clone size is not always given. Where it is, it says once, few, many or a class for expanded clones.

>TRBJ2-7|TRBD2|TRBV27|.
CASSLSNPGGDYEQYF
TGTGCCAGCAGTTTATCGAATCCCGGGGGGGACTACGAGCAGTACTTC
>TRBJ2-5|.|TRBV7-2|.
CASSSRGSDQETQYF
TGTGCCAGCAGCTCCAGGGGCTCTGATCAGGAGACCCAGTACTTC
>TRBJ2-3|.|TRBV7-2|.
CASSLSSPDTQYF
TGTGCCAGCAGCTTAAGTAGTCCAGATACGCAGTATTTT
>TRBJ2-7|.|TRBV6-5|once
CASRRDFTYEQYF
TGTGCCAGCAGAAGGGACTTTACCTACGAGCAGTACTTC
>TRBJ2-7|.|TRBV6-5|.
CASSYRGRTYEQYF
TGTGCCAGCAGTTACCGGGGGAGGACCTACGAGCAGTACTTC
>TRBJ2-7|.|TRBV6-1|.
CASSEASNSYEQYF
TGTGCCAGCAGTGAGGCTAGCAACTCCTACGAGCAGTACTTC
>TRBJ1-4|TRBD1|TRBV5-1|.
CASSRGQGRLANEKLFF
TGCGCCAGCAGTCGAGGACAGGGGCGACTGGCTAATGAAAAACTGTTTTTT
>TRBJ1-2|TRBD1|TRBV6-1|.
CASSERDSYGYTF
TGTGCCAGCAGTGAAAGGGACAGCTATGGCTACACCTTC
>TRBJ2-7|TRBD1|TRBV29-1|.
CSAEGTGDEQYF
TGCAGCGCAGAGGGAACAGGGGACGAGCAGTACTTC
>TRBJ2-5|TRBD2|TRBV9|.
CASSVSAGAVETQYF
TGTGCCAGCAGCGTAAGTGCGGGAGCGGTAGAGACCCAGTACTTC
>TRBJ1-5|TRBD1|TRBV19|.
CASREGTANQPQHF
TGTGCCAGTAGAGAGGGGACAGCCAATCAGCCCCAGCATTTT
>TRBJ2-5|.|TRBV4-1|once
CASSLSIAEETQYF
TGCGCCAGCAGCCTGTCGATAGCCGAAGAGACCCAGTACTTC
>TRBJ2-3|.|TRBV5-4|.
CASSVTRHGRTDTQYF
TGTGCCAGCAGCGTGACTAGACACGGCCGCACAGATACGCAGTATTTT
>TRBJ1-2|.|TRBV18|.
CASSPVGTDNYGYTF
TGTGCCAGCTCCCCAGTCGGGACTGATAACTATGGCTACACCTTC
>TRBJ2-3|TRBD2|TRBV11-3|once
CASASGRRDTQYF
TGTGCCAGCGCTAGCGGGAGAAGGGATACGCAGTATTTT
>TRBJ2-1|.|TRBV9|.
CASSSAGTDYNEQFF
TGTGCCAGCAGCTCCGCGGGGACAGACTACAATGAGCAGTTCTTC
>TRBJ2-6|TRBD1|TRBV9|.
CASSVGTGLSHHRAGANVLTF
TGTGCCAGCAGCGTAGGGACAGGGCTTAGCCACCACCGGGCTGGGGCCAACGTCCTGACTTTC
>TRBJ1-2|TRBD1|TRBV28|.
CASSLGDRVDGYTF
TGTGCCAGCAGTTTAGGCGACAGGGTCGATGGCTACACCTTC
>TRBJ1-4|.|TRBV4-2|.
CASSPSSAGTNEKLFF
TGTGCCAGCAGCCCCTCCTCGGCAGGTACAAATGAAAAACTGTTTTTT
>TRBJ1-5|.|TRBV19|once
CASTPAGWQPQHF
TGTGCCAGTACTCCCGCGGGGTGGCAGCCCCAGCATTTT
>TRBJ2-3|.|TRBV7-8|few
CASSSMGTYTQYF
TGTGCCAGCAGCTCCATGGGCACATATACGCAGTATTTT
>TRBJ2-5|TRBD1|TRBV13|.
CASSPQGSGGEVTQYF
TGTGCCAGCAGCCCACAAGGTTCAGGGGGTGAAGTGACCCAGTACTTC
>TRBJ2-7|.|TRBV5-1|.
CASSLERQAVNEQYF
TGCGCCAGCAGCTTGGAACGGCAAGCGGTCAACGAGCAGTACTTC
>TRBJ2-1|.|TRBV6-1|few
CASSVGLPGSSYNEQFF
TGTGCCAGCAGTGTAGGACTTCCCGGGAGCTCCTACAATGAGCAGTTCTTC
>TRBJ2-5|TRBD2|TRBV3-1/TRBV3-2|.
CASSRGTSGRSETQYF
TGTGCCAGCAGCCGGGGGACTAGCGGGAGGTCAGAGACCCAGTACTTC
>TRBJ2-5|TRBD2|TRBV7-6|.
CASSLETSGRTETQYF
TGTGCCAGCAGCTTAGAGACTAGCGGGAGGACTGAGACCCAGTACTTC
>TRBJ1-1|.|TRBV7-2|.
CASSFPPGLPNTEAFF
TGTGCCAGCAGCTTCCCCCCGGGACTGCCGAACACTGAAGCTTTCTTT
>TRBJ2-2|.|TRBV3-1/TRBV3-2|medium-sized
CASSLGGARTGELFF
TGTGCCAGCAGCCTTGGCGGGGCCAGGACCGGGGAGCTGTTTTTT
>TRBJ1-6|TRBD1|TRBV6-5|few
CASSYGTGYNSPLHF
TGTGCCAGCAGTTACGGGACAGGCTATAATTCACCCCTCCACTTT
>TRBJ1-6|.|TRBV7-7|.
CASSLAPGGNSPLHF
TGTGCCAGCAGCTTAGCGCCCGGGGGTAATTCACCCCTCCACTTT
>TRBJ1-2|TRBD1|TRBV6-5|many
CASSPTGGSYGYTF
TGTGCCAGCAGTCCCACAGGGGGTAGCTATGGCTACACCTTC
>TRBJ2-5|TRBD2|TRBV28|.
CASSWGGRGAETQYF
TGTGCCAGCAGTTGGGGCGGGAGGGGGGCAGAGACCCAGTACTTC
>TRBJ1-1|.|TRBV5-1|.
CASSAMTGNTEAFF
TGCGCCAGCAGCGCGATGACAGGGAACACTGAAGCTTTCTTT
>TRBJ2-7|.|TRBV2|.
CASSDLASYYEQYF
TGTGCCAGCAGTGATTTGGCTAGTTATTACGAGCAGTACTTC
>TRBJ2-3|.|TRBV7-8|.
CASSLVGSPPTDTQYF
TGTGCCAGCAGCTTAGTGGGCAGTCCCCCCACAGATACGCAGTATTTT
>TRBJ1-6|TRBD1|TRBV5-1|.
CASSTHRDRGPSNNSPLHF
TGCGCCAGCAGCACCCACCGGGACAGGGGGCCTTCAAATAATTCACCCCTCCACTTT
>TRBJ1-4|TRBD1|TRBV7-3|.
CASSRTGVGEKLFF
TGTGCCAGCAGCAGGACAGGGGTAGGGGAAAAACTGTTTTTT
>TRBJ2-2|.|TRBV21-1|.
CASSPSGRAEGGELFF
TGTGCCAGCTCCCCCAGCGGGAGGGCCGAGGGCGGGGAGCTGTTTTTT
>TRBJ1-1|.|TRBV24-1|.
CATPSDRIPEAFF
TGTGCCACCCCCAGCGACAGGATCCCTGAAGCTTTCTTT
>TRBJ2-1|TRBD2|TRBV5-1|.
CASSLAGRVNEQFF
TGCGCCAGCAGCTTGGCCGGGAGGGTTAATGAGCAGTTCTTC
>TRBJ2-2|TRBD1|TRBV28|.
CASSPDRLGTGELFF
TGTGCCAGCAGTCCGGACAGGTTGGGGACCGGGGAGCTGTTTTTT
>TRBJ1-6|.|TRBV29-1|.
CSVKAGAGNSPLHF
TGCAGCGTTAAAGCAGGGGCTGGTAATTCACCCCTCCACTTT
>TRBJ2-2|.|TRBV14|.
CASSQDYATGELFF
TGTGCCAGCAGCCAAGACTATGCCACCGGGGAGCTGTTTTTT
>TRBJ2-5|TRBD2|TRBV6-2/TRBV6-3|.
CASSYSGLAGGVETQYF
TGTGCCAGCAGTTACTCGGGACTAGCGGGGGGAGTGGAGACCCAGTACTTC
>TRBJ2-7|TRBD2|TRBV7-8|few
CASSLGFSGTSSF
TGTGCCAGCAGCTTAGGTTTTAGCGGGACAAGTTCGTTC